This TCR beta chain was identified in a study of blood T cells in healthy people across ages. A sample-barcoded 5' primer and a J-beta primer mix were used in a second PCR of roughly 6 to 11 cycles. TCRdb used MiXCR to reprocess the 5' RACE reads, holding one entry per CDR3 protein. Counted here are 1 million or so distinct CDR3 sequences, 20% to 25% occurring once; the ten biggest clones make up about 0.69%. The V gene's germline CDR1 is SGHRS and CDR2 YFSETQ. Germline trimming cut 0 bases from V and 4 bases from J; bases unmatched to any gene: 10. The CDR3 has 16 residues. The same data also contributed to another study, on T cells of mothers and their children. This second study notes: Six or seven children and their three healthy Caucasian mothers were the donors.

The chain carries TRBV5-1 and TRBJ2-7; 7 bases agree with TRBD2. Material: blood. The sequence was obtained from a girl aged 2 to 9 in good health. The CDR3 DNA reads as TGCGCCAGCAGCTTGGAGGTCCTTCAAGCGGGGTACGAGCAGTACTTC. This sequence encodes CASSLEVLQAGYEQYF.